A selection of T cell receptor beta chains follows, all from one sample in a study of T cells in Graves' hyperthyroidism and ophthalmopathy. TCRdb fed the multiplex PCR reads into MiXCR, producing one record per CDR3 protein. The sample includes 650,000 to 750,000 distinct CDR3 sequences, 12% to 15% of them seen just once. Input material: blood. These TCRs come from a woman younger than 35 with Graves' hyperthyroidism. Each CDR3 is given with its conserved first and last residue. The D gene is left open where the match is weak. Clone size is not always given. Where it is, it says once, few, many or a class for expanded clones.

TRBJ2-7 | few | TRBV6-2/TRBV6-3 | NA | CASWESEMSREQYF | TGTGCCAGCTGGGAGTCAGAGATGTCTAGGGAGCAGTACTTC
TRBJ2-5 | NA | TRBV20-1 | NA | CSARDSHRAVETQYF | TGCAGTGCTAGAGATTCACACAGGGCCGTCGAGACCCAGTACTTC
TRBJ2-7 | many | TRBV2 | TRBD1 | CASSTPGTGDPTDEQYF | TGTGCCAGCAGTACCCCCGGGACAGGGGACCCTACGGATGAGCAGTACTTC
TRBJ2-7 | NA | TRBV2 | NA | CASRPGTYEQYF | TGTGCCAGCCGTCCGGGCACCTACGAGCAGTACTTC
TRBJ1-2 | few | TRBV29-1 | TRBD1 | CSVRTGGPYTF | TGCAGCGTAAGGACAGGGGGCCCCTACACCTTC
TRBJ2-7 | many | TRBV27 | NA | CASSFGGGTYEQYF | TGTGCCAGCAGTTTTGGAGGGGGGACTTACGAGCAGTACTTC
TRBJ2-7 | many | TRBV5-1 | NA | CASSPVGTTYEQYF | TGCGCCAGCAGCCCCGTCGGAACCACCTACGAGCAGTACTTC
TRBJ1-1 | NA | TRBV3-1 | TRBD1 | CASSRNNRGGTEAFF | TGTGCCAGCAGCCGCAACAACAGGGGCGGCACTGAAGCTTTCTTT
TRBJ1-1 | NA | TRBV15 | NA | CATSSKQSTEAFF | TGTGCCACCAGCAGTAAACAGAGCACTGAAGCTTTCTTT
TRBJ2-7 | few | TRBV6-5 | TRBD2 | CASSSTLAGSYEQYF | TGTGCCAGCAGTTCAACACTAGCGGGATCCTACGAGCAGTACTTC
TRBJ2-3 | many | TRBV28 | TRBD2 | CASRSGRTDTQYF | TGTGCCAGCAGAAGCGGGAGAACAGATACGCAGTATTTT
TRBJ2-7 | many | TRBV28 | TRBD2 | CASSQRAGIYEQYF | TGTGCCAGCAGTCAAAGAGCGGGGATCTACGAGCAGTACTTC
TRBJ2-3 | many | TRBV9 | NA | CASSVVSAPTDTQYF | TGTGCCAGCAGCGTAGTTTCCGCACCCACAGATACGCAGTATTTT
TRBJ2-1 | many | TRBV3-1 | TRBD2 | CASSQGNLAGGGYNEQFF | TGTGCCAGCAGCCAAGGCAACCTAGCGGGAGGCGGGTACAATGAGCAGTTCTTC
TRBJ2-7 | many | TRBV11-3 | NA | CASSRGGPSSYEQYF | TGTGCCAGCAGCCGTGGGGGGCCAAGCTCCTACGAGCAGTACTTC
TRBJ2-2 | NA | TRBV29-1 | NA | CSVVEVGGANTGELFF | TGCAGCGTTGTAGAAGTTGGCGGTGCGAACACCGGGGAGCTGTTTTTT
TRBJ2-5 | NA | TRBV2 | TRBD1 | CASRHGTGGRETQYF | TGTGCCAGCAGACACGGGACAGGGGGCCGGGAGACCCAGTACTTC
TRBJ1-2 | many | TRBV15 | NA | CATRNPAFYGYTF | TGTGCCACCAGGAACCCTGCCTTCTATGGCTACACCTTC
TRBJ2-7 | many | TRBV18 | NA | CASSSSRDLSYEQYF | TGTGCCAGCTCATCAAGCCGGGACCTCTCCTACGAGCAGTACTTC
TRBJ1-1 | few | TRBV27 | NA | CASSQLQGWDTEAFF | TGTGCCAGCAGCCAGCTCCAGGGGTGGGACACTGAAGCTTTCTTT
TRBJ2-1 | NA | TRBV27 | TRBD2 | CASSLSYSRKREVGEFF | TGTGCCAGCAGTTTATCGTACAGCCGCAAGCGGGAGGTGGGAGAGTTCTTC
TRBJ2-2 | many | TRBV6-5 | NA | CASSYSGGTAGELFF | TGTGCCAGCAGTTACTCTGGGGGTACGGCCGGGGAGCTGTTTTTT
TRBJ2-5 | NA | TRBV19 | TRBD2 | CASSPISGRAAETQYF | TGTGCCAGTAGTCCAATCAGCGGGAGGGCTGCGGAGACCCAGTACTTC
TRBJ2-1 | few | TRBV4-2 | NA | CASSPTRIPSNEQFF | TGTGCCAGCAGCCCGACTAGAATTCCTTCCAATGAGCAGTTCTTC